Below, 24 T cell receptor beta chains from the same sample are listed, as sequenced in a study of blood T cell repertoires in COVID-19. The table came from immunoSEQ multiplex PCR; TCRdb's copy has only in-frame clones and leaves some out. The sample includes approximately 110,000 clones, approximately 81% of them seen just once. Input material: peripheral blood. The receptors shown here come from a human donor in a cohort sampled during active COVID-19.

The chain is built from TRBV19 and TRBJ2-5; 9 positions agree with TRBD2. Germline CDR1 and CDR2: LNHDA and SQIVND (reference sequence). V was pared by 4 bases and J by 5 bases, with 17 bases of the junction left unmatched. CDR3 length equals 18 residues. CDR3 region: CASSNGRTGGRVYETQYF. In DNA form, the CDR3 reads TGTGCCAGTAGTAATGGGCGTACGGGCGGGAGGGTCTATGAGACCCAGTACTTC.

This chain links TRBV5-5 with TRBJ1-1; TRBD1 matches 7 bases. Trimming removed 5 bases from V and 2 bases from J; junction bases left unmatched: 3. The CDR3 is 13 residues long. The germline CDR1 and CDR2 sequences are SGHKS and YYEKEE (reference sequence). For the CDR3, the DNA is TGTGCCAGCAGTGGGGACAGCAACACTGAAGCTTTCTTT. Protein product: CASSGDSNTEAFF.

CDR3 region: CASRADLHSQYF. In DNA, the CDR3 is TGTGCCAGCAGGGCCGACTTGCACTCGCAGTATTTT. The V gene is TRBV5-8, the J gene TRBJ2-3; D remains ambiguous. Per the germline V gene, CDR1 is SGHTS and CDR2 is YDEGEE. The V end lost 5 bases, the J end lost 10 bases, and 14 bases lay between the germline ends. CDR3 length: 12 residues.

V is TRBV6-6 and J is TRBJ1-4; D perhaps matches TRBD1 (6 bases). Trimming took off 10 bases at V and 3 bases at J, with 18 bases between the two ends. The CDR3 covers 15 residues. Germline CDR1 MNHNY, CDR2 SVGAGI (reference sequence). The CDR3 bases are TGTGCCACCAACGGATGGGGACACTCTAATGAAAAACTGTTTTTT. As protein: CATNGWGHSNEKLFF.

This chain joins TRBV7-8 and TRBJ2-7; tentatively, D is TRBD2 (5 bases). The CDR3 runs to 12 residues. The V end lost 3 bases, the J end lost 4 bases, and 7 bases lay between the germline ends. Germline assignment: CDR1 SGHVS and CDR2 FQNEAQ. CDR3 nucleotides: TGTGCCAGCAGCTTTGAGGGATACGAGCAGTACTTC. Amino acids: CASSFEGYEQYF.

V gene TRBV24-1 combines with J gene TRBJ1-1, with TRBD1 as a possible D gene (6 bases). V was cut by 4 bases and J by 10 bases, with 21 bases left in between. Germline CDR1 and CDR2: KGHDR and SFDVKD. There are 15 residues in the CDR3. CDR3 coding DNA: TGTGCCACCAGTGACCACAGGGCGGGGGCCGTCATAGCTTTCTTT. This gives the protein CATSDHRAGAVIAFF.

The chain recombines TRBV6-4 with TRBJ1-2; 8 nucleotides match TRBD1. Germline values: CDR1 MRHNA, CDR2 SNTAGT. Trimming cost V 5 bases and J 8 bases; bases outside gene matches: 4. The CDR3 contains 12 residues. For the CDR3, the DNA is TGTGCCAGCAGTACACAGGGGGGAGGCTACACCTTC. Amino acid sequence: CASSTQGGGYTF.

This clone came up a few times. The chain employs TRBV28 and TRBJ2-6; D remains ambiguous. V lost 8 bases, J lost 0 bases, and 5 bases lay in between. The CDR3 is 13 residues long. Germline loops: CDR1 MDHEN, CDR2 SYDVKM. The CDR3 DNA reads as TGTGCCAGCGCGATCTCTGGGGCCAACGTCCTGACTTTC. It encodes CASAISGANVLTF.

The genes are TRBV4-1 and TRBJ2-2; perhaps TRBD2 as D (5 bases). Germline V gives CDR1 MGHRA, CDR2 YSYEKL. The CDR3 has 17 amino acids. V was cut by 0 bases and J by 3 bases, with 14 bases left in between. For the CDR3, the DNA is TGCGCCAGCAGCCAAGAGGTGCCGGGGATGGACACCGGGGAGCTGTTTTTT. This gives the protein CASSQEVPGMDTGELFF.

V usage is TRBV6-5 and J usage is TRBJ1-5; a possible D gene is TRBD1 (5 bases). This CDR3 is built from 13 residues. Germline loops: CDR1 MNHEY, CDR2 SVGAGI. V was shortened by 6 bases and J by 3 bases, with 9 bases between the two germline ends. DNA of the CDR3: TGTGCCAGCAGAGACAGCTACAATCAGCCCCAGCATTTT. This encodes CASRDSYNQPQHF.

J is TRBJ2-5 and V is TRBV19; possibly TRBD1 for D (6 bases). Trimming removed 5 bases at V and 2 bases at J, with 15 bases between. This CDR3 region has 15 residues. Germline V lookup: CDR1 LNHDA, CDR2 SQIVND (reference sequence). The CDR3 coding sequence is TGTGCCAGTAGTCCGGACAGTAATCCTCAAGAGACCCAGTACTTC. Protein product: CASSPDSNPQETQYF.

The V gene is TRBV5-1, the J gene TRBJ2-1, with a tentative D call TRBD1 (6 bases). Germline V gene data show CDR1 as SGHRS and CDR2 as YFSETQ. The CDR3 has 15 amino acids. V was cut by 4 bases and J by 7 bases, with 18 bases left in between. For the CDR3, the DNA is TGCGCCAGCAGCATGACAGGAGTGGGGCCAAATGAGCAGTTCTTC. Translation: CASSMTGVGPNEQFF.

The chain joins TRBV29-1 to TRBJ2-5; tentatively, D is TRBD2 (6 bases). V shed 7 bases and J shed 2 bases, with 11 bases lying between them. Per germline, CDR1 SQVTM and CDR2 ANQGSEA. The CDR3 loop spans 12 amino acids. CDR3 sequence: CSAGTLQETQYF. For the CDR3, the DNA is TGCAGCGCCGGGACTCTACAAGAGACCCAGTACTTC.

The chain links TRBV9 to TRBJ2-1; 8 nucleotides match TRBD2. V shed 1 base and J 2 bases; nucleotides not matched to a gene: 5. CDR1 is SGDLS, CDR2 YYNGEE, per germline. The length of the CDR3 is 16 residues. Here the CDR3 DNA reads TGTGCCAGCAGCGTACTGAGCGGGAGCACCTACAATGAGCAGTTCTTC. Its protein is CASSVLSGSTYNEQFF.

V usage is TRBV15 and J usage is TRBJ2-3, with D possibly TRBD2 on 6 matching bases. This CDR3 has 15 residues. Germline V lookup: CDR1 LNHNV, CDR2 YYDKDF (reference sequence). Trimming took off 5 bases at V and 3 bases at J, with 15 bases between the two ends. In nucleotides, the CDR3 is TGTGCCACCAGCCCTCCCGGGACTTTTACAGATACGCAGTATTTT. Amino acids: CATSPPGTFTDTQYF.

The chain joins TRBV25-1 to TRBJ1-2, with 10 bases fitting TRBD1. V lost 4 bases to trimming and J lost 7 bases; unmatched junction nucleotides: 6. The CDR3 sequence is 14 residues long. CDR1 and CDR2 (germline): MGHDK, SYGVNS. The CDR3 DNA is TGTGCCAGCAGTGCGGACAGGGGGTACTCTGGCTACACCTTC. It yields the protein CASSADRGYSGYTF.

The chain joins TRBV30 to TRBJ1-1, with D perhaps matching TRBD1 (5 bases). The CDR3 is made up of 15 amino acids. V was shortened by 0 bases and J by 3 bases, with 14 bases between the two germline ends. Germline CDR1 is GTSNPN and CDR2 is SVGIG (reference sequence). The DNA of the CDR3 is TGTGCCTGGAGTGTACTCCCAGGGAGGTACACTGAAGCTTTCTTT. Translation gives CAWSVLPGRYTEAFF.

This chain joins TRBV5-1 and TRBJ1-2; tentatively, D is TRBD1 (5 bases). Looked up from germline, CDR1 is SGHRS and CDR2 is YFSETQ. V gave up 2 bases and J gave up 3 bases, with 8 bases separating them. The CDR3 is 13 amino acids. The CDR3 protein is CASSFGGDYGYTF. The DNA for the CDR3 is TGCGCCAGCAGCTTTGGAGGGGACTATGGCTACACCTTC.

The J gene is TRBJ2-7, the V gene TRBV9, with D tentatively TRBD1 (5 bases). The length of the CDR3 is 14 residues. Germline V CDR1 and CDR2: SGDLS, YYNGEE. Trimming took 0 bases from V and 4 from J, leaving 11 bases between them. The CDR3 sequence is CASSVAVTAYEQYF. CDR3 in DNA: TGTGCCAGCAGCGTAGCAGTGACAGCGTACGAGCAGTACTTC.

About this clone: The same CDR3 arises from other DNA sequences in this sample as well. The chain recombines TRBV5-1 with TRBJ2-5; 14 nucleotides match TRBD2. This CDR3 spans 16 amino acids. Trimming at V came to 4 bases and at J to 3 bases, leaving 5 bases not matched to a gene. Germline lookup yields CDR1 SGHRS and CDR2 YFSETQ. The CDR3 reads CASSPGLAGEKETQYF. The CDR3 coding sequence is TGCGCCAGCAGCCCGGGACTAGCGGGGGAAAAAGAGACCCAGTACTTC.

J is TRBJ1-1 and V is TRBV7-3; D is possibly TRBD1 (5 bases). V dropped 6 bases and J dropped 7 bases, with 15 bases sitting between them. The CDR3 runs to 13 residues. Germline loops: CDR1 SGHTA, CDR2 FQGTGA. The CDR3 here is CASSQHAGNEAFF. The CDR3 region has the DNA TGTGCCAGCAGTCAACATGCAGGGAATGAAGCTTTCTTT. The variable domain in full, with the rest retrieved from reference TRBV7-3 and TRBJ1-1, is GAGVSQTPSNKVTEKGKYVELRCDPISGHTALYWYRQSLGQGPEFLIYFQGTGAADDSGLPNDRFFAVRPEGSVSTLKIQRTERGDSAVYLCASSQHAGNEAFFGQGTRLTVV.

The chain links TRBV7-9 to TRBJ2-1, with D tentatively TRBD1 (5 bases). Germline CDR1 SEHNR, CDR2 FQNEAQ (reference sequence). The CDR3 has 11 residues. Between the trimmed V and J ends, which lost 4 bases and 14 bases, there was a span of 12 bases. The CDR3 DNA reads TGTGCCAGCAGCTCCGACAGCCGGGAGTTCTTC. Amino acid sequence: CASSSDSREFF.

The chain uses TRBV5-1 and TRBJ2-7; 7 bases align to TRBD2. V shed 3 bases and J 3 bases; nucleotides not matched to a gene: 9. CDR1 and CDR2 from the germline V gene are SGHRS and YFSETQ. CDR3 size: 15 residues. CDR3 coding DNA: TGCGCCAGCAGCTCCCTCGGCGGGAGTCTCTACGAGCAGTACTTC. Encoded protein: CASSSLGGSLYEQYF.

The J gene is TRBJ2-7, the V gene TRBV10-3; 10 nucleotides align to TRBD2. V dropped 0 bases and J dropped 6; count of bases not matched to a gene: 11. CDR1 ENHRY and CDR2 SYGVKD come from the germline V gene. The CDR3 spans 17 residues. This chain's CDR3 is CAISESFGAGGGSEQYF. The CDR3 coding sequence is TGTGCCATCAGTGAGTCGTTTGGAGCGGGGGGGGGCTCCGAGCAGTACTTC.